The 26 T cell receptor beta chains given below trace back to one sample, sequenced in a study of blood T cell repertoires in COVID-19. Generated by immunoSEQ multiplex PCR, the TCRdb table keeps only in-frame clones and is missing some. This sample has tens of thousands of clones, with 79% found just once. The sequencing input was peripheral blood. The receptor set was obtained from a man between 65 and 80 years old with acute or convalescent COVID-19.

The rearrangement uses TRBV28 and TRBJ2-7; D might be TRBD2 (6 bases). Germline-derived CDR1 and CDR2 are MDHEN and SYDVKM. With 8 bases removed from V and 3 bases from J, the gap between germline ends came to 17 bases. The length of the CDR3 is 14 residues. This chain's CDR3 is CASSRGGTYYEQYV. Written as DNA, the CDR3 is TGTGCCAGCTCTAGGGGAGGTACCTACTACGAGCAGTACGTC.

The genes are TRBV18 and TRBJ2-3; D may be TRBD1 (6 bases). Trimming pared 5 bases from V and 4 bases from J, leaving 16 bases between. This CDR3 spans 15 amino acids. Germline assignment: CDR1 KGHSH and CDR2 LQKENI. For the CDR3, the DNA is TGTGCCAGCTCATCCCGACAGGCGACATCAGATACGCAGTATTTT. This encodes CASSSRQATSDTQYF.

The rearrangement links TRBV12-3 or TRBV12-4 to TRBJ1-4; D not resolved. The CDR3 runs to 13 residues. With 3 bases removed from V and 14 bases from J, the gap between germline ends came to 16 bases. The CDR3 DNA reads as TGTGCCAGCAGTTTGATTTCAGCAGGTGGGCTGTTTTTT. This sequence encodes CASSLISAGGLFF.

The genes are TRBV14 and TRBJ1-6; D possibly corresponds to TRBD1 (5 bases). This CDR3 spans 14 amino acids. Germline CDR1 SGHDN, CDR2 FVKESK. The V end was cut by 1 base, the J end by 8 bases, with 9 bases between. This CDR3 is CASSQVGLDSPLHF. The CDR3 region has the DNA TGTGCCAGCAGCCAAGTGGGGCTCGATTCACCCCTCCACTTT. Full variable domain (outside the CDR3, taken from reference TRBV14 and TRBJ1-6): EAGVTQFPSHSVIEKGQTVTLRCDPISGHDNLYWYRRVMGKEIKFLLHFVKESKQDESGMPNNRFLAERTGGTYSTLKVQPAELEDSGVYFCASSQVGLDSPLHFGNGTRLTVT.

This clone was detected only once. CDR3 DNA sequence: TGTGCCTCGGCTCGACAGGGGAATAATTCACCCCTCCACTTT. This encodes CASARQGNNSPLHF. The chain couples TRBV3-1 (or the pseudogene TRBV3-2) to TRBJ1-6; 8 nucleotides align to TRBD1. There are 14 residues in the CDR3. V shed 11 bases and J 5 bases; nucleotides not matched to a gene: 8. Germline CDR1 and CDR2: LGHDT and YNNKEL (reference sequence).

This clone showed up just a few times. This chain links TRBV5-1 with TRBJ1-6, with a possible D match to TRBD1 (6 bases). The CDR3 spans 16 residues. CDR1 and CDR2 from the germline V gene are SGHRS and YFSETQ. Deletions cut 4 bases from V and 7 bases from J, with 18 bases between. The CDR3 sequence: CASSPTGTTRNSPLHF. DNA of the CDR3: TGCGCCAGCAGCCCCACCGGGACAACACGGAATTCACCCCTCCACTTT. Together with reference TRBV5-1 and TRBJ1-6, the CDR3 gives the full variable domain: KAGVTQTPRYLIKTRGQQVTLSCSPISGHRSVSWYQQTPGQGLQFLFEYFSETQRNKGNFPGRFSGRQFSNSRSEMNVSTLELGDSALYLCASSPTGTTRNSPLHFGNGTRLTVT.

The chain carries TRBV5-8 and TRBJ1-2; D is perhaps TRBD1 (5 bases). V dropped 4 bases and J dropped 4 bases, with 17 bases sitting between them. CDR3 length equals 15 residues. Germline V gene sequence: CDR1 SGHTS, CDR2 YDEGEE. The DNA of the CDR3 is TGTGCCAGCAGCACCGGGGGGAGACAAACCTATGGCTACACCTTC. Translating gives CASSTGGRQTYGYTF. Variable domain in full (rest from reference TRBV5-8 and TRBJ1-2): EAGVTQSPTHLIKTRGQQATLRCSPISGHTSVYWYQQALGLGLQFLLWYDEGEERNRGNFPPRFSGRQFPNYSSELNVNALELEDSALYLCASSTGGRQTYGYTFGSGTRLTVV.

This clone was seen more than once but under ten times. V gene TRBV5-1 combines with J gene TRBJ1-5; D call uncertain. CDR1 and CDR2 (germline): SGHRS, YFSETQ. This CDR3 comprises 13 residues. V was trimmed by 1 base and J by 7 bases, leaving 9 bases between them. The DNA of the CDR3 is TGCGCCAGCAGCTTGACATCAGGCCAGCCCCAGCATTTT. As protein: CASSLTSGQPQHF.

This clone has at least ten counts. The V call is TRBV6-1, the J call TRBJ2-7, with TRBD1 matching 8 bases. With V trimmed by 2 bases and J by 4 bases, 7 bases remained unmatched. Per germline, CDR1 MNHNS and CDR2 SASEGT. This CDR3 contains 15 residues. The DNA for the CDR3 is TGTGCCAGCAGTGAAAGCGAGGACAGGGTTTACGAGCAGTACGTC. Amino acids: CASSESEDRVYEQYV.

The CDR3 here is CASRVIAGGHNEQFF. In DNA, the CDR3 is TGCGCCAGCAGGGTTATAGCGGGGGGCCACAATGAGCAGTTCTTC. The chain carries TRBV5-1 and TRBJ2-1; 10 positions match TRBD2. This CDR3 is built from 15 residues. J was trimmed by 5 bases and V by 5 bases; bases with no gene match: 7. Looked up from germline, CDR1 is SGHRS and CDR2 is YFSETQ. The variable domain in full, with the rest retrieved from reference TRBV5-1 and TRBJ2-1, is KAGVTQTPRYLIKTRGQQVTLSCSPISGHRSVSWYQQTPGQGLQFLFEYFSETQRNKGNFPGRFSGRQFSNSRSEMNVSTLELGDSALYLCASRVIAGGHNEQFFGPGTRLTVL.

The chain recombines TRBV2 with TRBJ1-2, with a weak D call TRBD1 (5 bases). V lost 3 bases and J 3 bases, leaving 8 bases between the germline ends. This CDR3 is 13 amino acids long. CDR1 is SNHLY, CDR2 FYNNEI, per germline. CDR3 sequence: CASSEQGDYGYTF. DNA for the CDR3: TGTGCCAGCAGTGAGCAGGGTGACTATGGCTACACCTTC.

V and J are TRBV23-1 and TRBJ1-5; D is unclear. TRBV23-1 is treated as an ORF (open reading frame) with a function not yet certain. With 2 bases removed from V and 5 bases from J, the gap between germline ends came to 7 bases. The CDR3 loop spans 13 amino acids. CDR3 in amino acids: CASSQRRDQPQHF. The CDR3 DNA reads TGCGCCAGCAGTCAACGGAGGGATCAGCCCCAGCATTTT.

The chain has TRBV7-9 and TRBJ1-3; 7 bases fit TRBD1. The length of the CDR3 is 13 residues. V shed 5 bases and J 4 bases; nucleotides not matched to a gene: 2. CDR1 SEHNR and CDR2 FQNEAQ come from the germline V gene (reference sequence). The CDR3 coding sequence is TGTGCCAGCAGCCGACAGGGAGGAAACACCATATATTTT. It specifies CASSRQGGNTIYF.

The chain recombines TRBV6-4 with TRBJ1-1; D gene ambiguous. Germline loops: CDR1 MRHNA, CDR2 SNTAGT. Trimming cost V 1 base and J 4 bases, with 10 bases left between them. There are 14 residues in the CDR3. CDR3 protein: CASSDYLGSTEAFF. CDR3 nucleotides: TGTGCCAGCAGTGACTATCTCGGGAGCACTGAAGCTTTCTTT.

The chain has TRBV4-1 and TRBJ1-3; a weak D match, TRBD1 (6 bases). The V end was cut by 1 base, the J end by 3 bases, with 10 bases between. Germline V CDR1 and CDR2: MGHRA, YSYEKL. The CDR3 has 15 residues. The CDR3 reads CASSQANRDGNTIYF. The CDR3 DNA follows: TGCGCCAGCAGCCAAGCAAACAGGGATGGAAACACCATATATTTT.

The genes are TRBV18 and TRBJ1-2; the D gene is possibly TRBD1 (6 bases). The V gene lost 3 bases and the J gene lost 5 bases, with 19 bases spanning the gap. Germline CDR1 and CDR2: KGHSH and LQKENI. This CDR3 region has 16 residues. The DNA for the CDR3 is TGTGCCAGCTCACCTTCTCCAGGGGACGACCATTATGGCTACACCTTC. This gives the protein CASSPSPGDDHYGYTF.

The V call is TRBV30, the J call TRBJ1-3; 8 bases are a match to TRBD1. The CDR3 length is 15 residues. Trimming at V came to 1 base and at J to 2 bases, leaving 4 bases not matched to a gene. Germline V lookup: CDR1 GTSNPN, CDR2 SVGIG (reference sequence). The CDR3 DNA follows: TGTGCCTGGAGTGCTACAGGGGGGCCTGGAAACACCATATATTTT. The encoded protein is CAWSATGGPGNTIYF.

The genes are TRBV9 and TRBJ2-3, with no clear D. Germline lookup yields CDR1 SGDLS and CDR2 YYNGEE. V was cut by 4 bases and J by 0 bases, with 12 bases left in between. The CDR3 loop spans 15 amino acids. The CDR3 sequence is CASSPTALSTDTQYF. CDR3 DNA sequence: TGTGCCAGCAGCCCGACTGCCCTAAGCACAGATACGCAGTATTTT.

This clone was detected only a few times. The chain is built from TRBV10-3 and TRBJ2-7; 7 nucleotides match TRBD1. Germline CDR1 reads ENHRY; CDR2 reads SYGVKD. After removal of 6 bases from V and 5 bases from J, the junction contained 10 bases not matched to a gene. This CDR3 has 14 amino acids. The CDR3 sequence: CAISMGQPPHEQYF. CDR3 sequence (DNA): TGTGCCATCAGCATGGGACAGCCCCCCCACGAGCAGTACTTC.

The CDR3 reads CASSFGTSGASTDTQYF. In DNA, the CDR3 is TGTGCCAGCAGTTTCGGGACTAGCGGGGCTAGCACAGATACGCAGTATTTT. The chain carries TRBV2 and TRBJ2-3; TRBD2 matches 13 bases. After removal of 5 bases from V and 0 bases from J, the junction contained 5 bases not matched to a gene. This CDR3 has 17 residues. Germline-derived CDR1 and CDR2 are SNHLY and FYNNEI. The entire variable domain, with the rest obtained from reference TRBV2 and TRBJ2-3, is as follows: EPEVTQTPSHQVTQMGQEVILRCVPISNHLYFYWYRQILGQKVEFLVSFYNNEISEKSEIFDDQFSVERPDGSNFTLKIRSTKLEDSAMYFCASSFGTSGASTDTQYFGPGTRLTVL.

The chain is built from TRBV7-2 and TRBJ2-7, with D possibly matching TRBD1 (6 bases). Germline lookup yields CDR1 SGHTA and CDR2 FQGNSA. The CDR3 extends over 14 amino acids. V lost 5 bases, J lost 6 bases, and 17 bases lay in between. CDR3 in amino acids: CASSPLQGSGEQYF. CDR3 sequence (DNA): TGTGCCAGCAGCCCTTTACAGGGTTCCGGCGAGCAGTACTTC.

This chain's CDR3 is CASKTRGAQAQYF. CDR3 DNA sequence: TGTGCCAGCAAAACTCGGGGGGCCCAGGCCCAGTACTTC. The chain joins TRBV6-5 to TRBJ2-5; D is perhaps TRBD2 (7 bases). This CDR3 spans 13 amino acids. Germline CDR1 is MNHEY and CDR2 is SVGAGI. V dropped 7 bases and J dropped 9 bases, with 18 bases sitting between them.

This chain uses TRBV9 with TRBJ1-1; 8 bases match TRBD1. Germline loops: CDR1 SGDLS, CDR2 YYNGEE. The CDR3 runs to 15 residues. The J segment lost 1 base and the V segment lost 3 bases, leaving 5 bases of the junction unmatched. The chain's CDR3 is CASSASGTGNTEAFF. The CDR3 DNA reads as TGTGCCAGCAGCGCCTCCGGGACAGGGAACACTGAAGCTTTCTTT.

The rearrangement links TRBV6-5 to TRBJ2-3; D is perhaps TRBD1 (5 bases). Germline assignment: CDR1 MNHEY and CDR2 SVGAGI. The CDR3 is 14 residues long. V was cut by 6 bases and J by 0 bases, with 10 bases left in between. The CDR3 is CASSRQPSTDTQYF. DNA of the CDR3: TGTGCCAGCAGCCGACAGCCTAGCACAGATACGCAGTATTTT.

V gene TRBV6-2 or TRBV6-3 combines with J gene TRBJ1-4; D is unclear. Looked up from germline, CDR1 is MNHEY and CDR2 is SVGEGT. V shed 0 bases and J shed 8 bases, with 10 bases lying between them. The length of the CDR3 is 14 residues. The chain's CDR3 is CASSYSSPGEKLFF. The CDR3 DNA sequence: TGTGCCAGCAGTTACTCGAGCCCCGGGGAAAAACTGTTTTTT.

The chain employs TRBV10-1 and TRBJ2-1, with a possible D match to TRBD1 (6 bases). This CDR3 comprises 16 residues. Germline CDR1 WNHNN, CDR2 SYGVQD (reference sequence). V lost 4 bases, J lost 0 bases, and 13 bases lay in between. CDR3 sequence: CASSAWEGGSYNEQFF. CDR3 nucleotide sequence: TGCGCCAGCAGTGCTTGGGAAGGGGGCTCCTACAATGAGCAGTTCTTC.